Below are 16 T cell receptor beta chains sequenced from a single sample in a study of blood T cell repertoires in COVID-19. Repertoires were generated with immunoSEQ multiplex PCR, while TCRdb's copy carries only in-frame clones and drops some. The sample lists about 280,000 clones, around 82% seen once, with approximately 9% in the top ten. The source material was peripheral blood. The origin of the receptors is a woman between 45 and 60 years old who had recovered from COVID-19.

The gene calls are TRBV27 and TRBJ1-4, with D tentatively TRBD1 (5 bases). V was cut by 4 bases and J by 5 bases, with 17 bases left in between. The CDR3 runs to 16 residues. Germline CDR1 MNHEY, CDR2 SMNVEV (reference sequence). The CDR3 nucleotides read TGTGCCAGCAGTTCCAGGGCACGAGGACGGAATGAAAAACTGTTTTTT. Amino acid sequence: CASSSRARGRNEKLFF.

This clone was recorded once. The V gene is TRBV6-1, the J gene TRBJ2-3, with D perhaps TRBD2 (6 bases). Trimming pared 2 bases from V and 3 bases from J, leaving 12 bases between. From germline, CDR1 is MNHNS and CDR2 SASEGT. The CDR3 has 15 residues. The CDR3 coding sequence is TGTGCCAGCAGTGAATCCCGGGAGTGGACAGATACGCAGTATTTT. This sequence encodes CASSESREWTDTQYF.

J is TRBJ2-7 and V is TRBV7-8; 8 positions match TRBD1. Looked up from germline, CDR1 is SGHVS and CDR2 is FQNEAQ. J gave up 2 bases and V 6 bases, and 9 bases lay outside the gene matches. CDR3 length: 15 residues. The CDR3: CASRRGQGGTYEQYF. The CDR3 DNA follows: TGTGCCAGCAGACGAGGACAGGGAGGTACCTACGAGCAGTACTTC. Full variable domain (remainder filled in from reference TRBV7-8 and TRBJ2-7): GAGVSQSPRYKVAKRGQDVALRCDPISGHVSLFWYQQALGQGPEFLTYFQNEAQLDKSGLPSDRFFAERPEGSVSTLKIQRTQQEDSAVYLCASRRGQGGTYEQYFGPGTRLTVT.

The chain combines TRBV6-2 or TRBV6-3 with TRBJ2-1, with TRBD2 identical over 12 bases. The CDR3 contains 18 residues. J was trimmed by 8 bases and V by 2 bases; bases with no gene match: 13. Germline V gives CDR1 MNHEY, CDR2 SVGEGT. The CDR3 DNA reads as TGTGCCAGCAGTTACCCGACTAGCGGGGGCCCGCCTTCCCATGAGCAGTTCTTC. As protein: CASSYPTSGGPPSHEQFF.

Only a few counts were recorded for this clone. The chain recombines TRBV12-3 or TRBV12-4 with TRBJ1-1; a possible D gene is TRBD1 (6 bases). Trimming stripped 6 bases from V and 4 bases from J, with 12 bases between. The length of the CDR3 is 13 residues. The CDR3 spells CASSLQGFTEAFF. The CDR3 bases are TGTGCCAGCAGCCTACAGGGATTCACTGAAGCTTTCTTT.

The gene calls are TRBV18 and TRBJ2-5; TRBD2 agrees at 8 bases. Per the germline V gene, CDR1 is KGHSH and CDR2 is LQKENI. V trimming: 6 bases; J trimming: 2 bases; junction bases outside the gene matches: 8. The CDR3 is 15 amino acids. The CDR3 sequence: CASSRTLADQETQYF. The CDR3 coding sequence is TGTGCCAGCTCCCGAACACTAGCGGATCAAGAGACCCAGTACTTC.

V is TRBV9 and J is TRBJ2-1, with a weak D call TRBD2 (5 bases). The length of the CDR3 is 15 residues. Germline lookup yields CDR1 SGDLS and CDR2 YYNGEE. Trimming removed 4 bases at V and 3 bases at J, with 14 bases between. CDR3 bases: TGTGCCAGCAGCCCTGCGGGTGGATACTACAATGAGCAGTTCTTC. This encodes CASSPAGGYYNEQFF.

This clone was observed a handful of times. The chain is built from TRBV27 and TRBJ1-1; TRBD1 agrees at 7 bases. Trimming cost V 6 bases and J 6 bases; bases outside gene matches: 13. This CDR3 contains 15 residues. Per germline, CDR1 MNHEY and CDR2 SMNVEV (reference sequence). CDR3 sequence: CASSQPRQGSAEAFF. In nucleotides, the CDR3 is TGTGCCAGCAGCCAACCTAGACAGGGTTCCGCTGAAGCTTTCTTT.

The count of this clone is one. The V and J genes are TRBV9 and TRBJ2-3, with TRBD2 matching over 10 bases. V gave up 0 bases and J gave up 3 bases; unmatched junction bases: 4. CDR1 is SGDLS and CDR2 is YYNGEE in the germline V gene. The CDR3 is made up of 16 amino acids. CDR3 amino acids: CASSVGGLAATDTQYF. The CDR3 DNA reads as TGTGCCAGCAGCGTAGGTGGACTAGCGGCGACAGATACGCAGTATTTT.

The CDR3 DNA sequence: TGTGCCAGCACGGACAGGGGAGGCTATGGCTACACCTTC. It codes for CASTDRGGYGYTF. The chain employs TRBV12-3 or TRBV12-4 and TRBJ1-2, with TRBD1 matching over 9 bases. CDR3 length equals 13 residues. V shed 7 bases, J shed 4 bases, and the junction held 4 bases outside the gene matches.

The chain recombines TRBV7-7 with TRBJ2-3; D remains unclear. Germline-derived CDR1 and CDR2 are SSHAT and FNYEAQ (reference sequence). The CDR3 extends over 14 amino acids. V was trimmed by 5 bases and J by 4 bases, leaving 13 bases between them. In nucleotides, the CDR3 is TGTGCCAGCAGCCCACAACTACAAGCAGATACGCAGTATTTT. Protein product: CASSPQLQADTQYF.

V usage is TRBV5-1 and J usage is TRBJ2-1; 8 nucleotides agree with TRBD2. CDR1 and CDR2 from the germline V gene are SGHRS and YFSETQ. The CDR3 totals 14 residues. Trimming at V came to 5 bases and at J to 6 bases, leaving 7 bases not matched to a gene. CDR3 amino acids: CASRQGSGSNEQFF. The CDR3 DNA reads as TGCGCCAGCAGACAGGGAAGCGGGAGCAATGAGCAGTTCTTC.

V usage is TRBV10-3 and J usage is TRBJ1-5, with D possibly TRBD1 on 5 matching bases. V was cut by 8 bases and J by 4 bases, with 15 bases left in between. This CDR3 has 14 residues. CDR1 ENHRY and CDR2 SYGVKD come from the germline V gene. The CDR3 spells CAISQVGGNQPQHF. In DNA form, the CDR3 reads TGTGCCATCTCGCAGGTGGGGGGGAATCAGCCCCAGCATTTT.

The V gene is TRBV28, the J gene TRBJ2-7; 11 nucleotides line up with TRBD1. The CDR3 extends over 15 amino acids. V shed 6 bases, J shed 1 base, and the junction held 5 bases outside the gene matches. Germline-derived CDR1 and CDR2 are MDHEN and SYDVKM. CDR3 region: CASRAGQGASYEQYF. For the CDR3, the DNA is TGTGCCAGCAGGGCCGGACAGGGGGCTTCCTACGAGCAGTACTTC.

The chain joins TRBV5-4 to TRBJ2-1; 13 bases align to TRBD2. J gave up 6 bases and V 4 bases, and 10 bases lay outside the gene matches. The CDR3 consists of 17 residues. Germline V gene lookup returns CDR1 SGHNT and CDR2 YYREEE (reference sequence). Here the CDR3 reads CASSPTSGGAKANEQFF. For the CDR3, the DNA is TGTGCCAGCAGCCCCACTAGCGGGGGGGCGAAAGCCAATGAGCAGTTCTTC.

J is TRBJ1-6 and V is TRBV5-1; 7 bases map to TRBD1. The CDR3 sequence is 18 residues long. With 4 bases clipped from V and 0 bases from J, the junction kept 10 bases outside the gene matches. Germline CDR1 and CDR2: SGHRS and YFSETQ. As DNA, the CDR3 is TGCGCCAGCAGCATATCGACAGGGTTAAACTCCTATAATTCACCCCTCCACTTT. It encodes CASSISTGLNSYNSPLHF.